This TCR beta chain was recorded in a study of blood T cell repertoires in COVID-19. This CDR3 comprises 17 residues. CDR1 MGHRA and CDR2 YSYEKL come from the germline V gene. The junction had 8 bases not matched to a gene; V was cut back by 1 base and J by 2 bases. Authors' processing steps: Amplified reference gene primers provided the basis for estimating nucleated cell counts. Clones were sequenced by immunoSEQ multiplex PCR, and TCRdb holds only the in-frame ones, with some missing. The V and J calls and clone size are taken from that table; D and trimming were inferred from the DNA. In the table there are 45,000 to 65,000 clones, about nine tenths of which are singletons.

V usage is TRBV4-1 and J usage is TRBJ2-1; 7 positions match TRBD1. The clonotype was recovered from a man aged 45 to 65 with active COVID-19. The specimen was peripheral blood. DNA for the CDR3: TGCGCCAGCAGCCAAGGAACGGGACAGAGGACCTACAATGAGCAGTTCTTC. Amino acid sequence: CASSQGTGQRTYNEQFF.